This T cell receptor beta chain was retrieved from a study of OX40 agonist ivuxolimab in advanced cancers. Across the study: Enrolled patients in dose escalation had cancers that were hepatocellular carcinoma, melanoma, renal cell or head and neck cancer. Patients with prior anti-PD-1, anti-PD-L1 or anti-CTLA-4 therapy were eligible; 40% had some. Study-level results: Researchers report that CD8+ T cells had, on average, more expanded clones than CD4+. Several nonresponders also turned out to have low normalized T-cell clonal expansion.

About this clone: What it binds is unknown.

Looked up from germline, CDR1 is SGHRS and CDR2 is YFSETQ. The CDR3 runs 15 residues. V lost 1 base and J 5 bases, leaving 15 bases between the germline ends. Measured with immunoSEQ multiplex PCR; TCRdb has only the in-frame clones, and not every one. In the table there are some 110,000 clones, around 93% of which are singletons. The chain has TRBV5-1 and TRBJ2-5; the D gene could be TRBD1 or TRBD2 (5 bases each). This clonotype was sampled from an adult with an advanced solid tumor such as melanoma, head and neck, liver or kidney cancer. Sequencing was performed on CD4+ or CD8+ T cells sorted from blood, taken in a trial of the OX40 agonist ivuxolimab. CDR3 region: CASSLQGAGSETQYF. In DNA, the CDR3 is TGCGCCAGCAGCTTGCAGGGCGCGGGCTCCGAGACCCAGTACTTC.